This passage covers 21 T cell receptor beta chains from one sample sequenced in a study of Graves' ophthalmopathy and Graves' hyperthyroidism. Amplification targeted the TCR beta CDR3 regions, with RNA transcripts as the source material. HTBI-primed first-round RT-PCR preceded second-round multiplex PCR. Using its own MiXCR run on the multiplex PCR reads, TCRdb lists one record per CDR3 protein. The data contain about 420,000 distinct CDR3 sequences, under 25% of them singletons. The specimen was peripheral blood. Receptors were obtained from a woman between 18 and 29 years old with stable Graves' hyperthyroidism.

This clonotype was seen repeatedly, ten times or more. The chain recombines TRBV10-3 with TRBJ2-7; a weak D match, TRBD1 (5 bases). Germline V gives CDR1 ENHRY, CDR2 SYGVKD. Deletions cut 0 bases from V and 2 bases from J, with 14 bases between. The CDR3 has 16 residues. CDR3 DNA sequence: TGTGCCATCAGTGAGTCATCCGGGTTGGGGCCCTACGAGCAGTACTTC. Translation: CAISESSGLGPYEQYF.

This clonotype was seen more than once but under ten times. The chain couples TRBV18 to TRBJ2-5; a weak D match, TRBD2 (6 bases). This CDR3 has 14 residues. V dropped 3 bases and J dropped 4 bases, with 12 bases sitting between them. Germline CDR1 KGHSH, CDR2 LQKENI. Here the CDR3 reads CASSPGRPRETQYF. CDR3 in DNA: TGTGCCAGCTCACCGGGGAGGCCGAGAGAGACCCAGTACTTC.

The chain is built from TRBV20-1 and TRBJ2-5; 9 bases are shared with TRBD1. Germline CDR1 reads DFQATT; CDR2 reads SNEGSKA (reference sequence). The CDR3 length is 14 residues. V lost 2 bases, J lost 3 bases, and 4 bases stayed unmatched. The CDR3 coding sequence is TGCAGTGCTAGAAGTCGGACAGGGGAAGAGACCCAGTACTTC. It translates to CSARSRTGEETQYF.

The rearrangement links TRBV19 to TRBJ1-1, with TRBD1 identical over 9 bases. The CDR3 loop spans 17 amino acids. The V gene's germline CDR1 is LNHDA and CDR2 SQIVND (reference sequence). The ends lost 5 bases at V and 0 bases at J; junction bases unmatched: 10. The CDR3 is CASSSDRGYSVNTEAFF. For the CDR3, the DNA is TGTGCCAGTAGTTCCGACAGGGGGTACTCCGTGAACACTGAAGCTTTCTTT.

The table lists this clonotype with many counts. The chain is built from TRBV6-2 or TRBV6-3 and TRBJ1-3; D gene ambiguous. The germline V gene encodes CDR1 MNHEY and CDR2 SVGEGT. V was pared by 0 bases and J by 1 base, with 19 bases between. The CDR3 totals 19 residues. In DNA form, the CDR3 reads TGTGCCAGCAGTTACTCGTTCTGGAATGTGGGAAGTTCTGGAAACACCATATATTTT. This encodes CASSYSFWNVGSSGNTIYF.

This clonotype was picked up many times. The genes are TRBV7-9 and TRBJ1-1, with 8 bases lining up with TRBD1. With V trimmed by 6 bases and J by 3 bases, 3 bases remained unmatched. Germline values: CDR1 SEHNR, CDR2 FQNEAQ (reference sequence). This CDR3 is 13 amino acids long. For the CDR3, the DNA is TGTGCCAGCAGGTCACAGGGGGACACTGAAGCTTTCTTT. Its translation is CASRSQGDTEAFF.

The chain uses TRBV11-2 and TRBJ2-7; TRBD2 aligns across 13 bases. The CDR3 spans 16 residues. Unmatched junction bases numbered 6, after V lost 5 bases and J lost 2 bases. The germline gives CDR1 SGHAT, CDR2 FQNNGV. CDR3 bases: TGTGCCAGCAGCAGACTAGCGGGAGGCGCGACCTACGAGCAGTACTTC. As protein: CASSRLAGGATYEQYF. The whole variable domain, filled in from reference TRBV11-2 and TRBJ2-7, reads EAGVAQSPRYKIIEKRQSVAFWCNPISGHATLYWYQQILGQGPKLLIQFQNNGVVDDSQLPKDRFSAERLKGVDSTLKIQPAKLEDSAVYLCASSRLAGGATYEQYFGPGTRLTVT.

This clonotype occurred many times. This chain joins TRBV6-1 and TRBJ2-2; D gene uncertain. From germline, CDR1 is MNHNS and CDR2 SASEGT. V dropped 6 bases and J dropped 8 bases, with 19 bases sitting between them. The CDR3 has 15 amino acids. CDR3 DNA sequence: TGTGCCAGCAGGCTTCAGTTTCCCCTTGGGGGGGAGCTGTTTTTT. Translating gives CASRLQFPLGGELFF.

This clonotype was picked up many times. The V call is TRBV15, the J call TRBJ2-7, with 7 bases fitting TRBD1. The junction had 13 bases not matched to a gene; V was cut back by 5 bases and J by 3 bases. Germline V lookup: CDR1 LNHNV, CDR2 YYDKDF (reference sequence). This CDR3 has 16 amino acids. This chain's CDR3 is CATSPLQQTGYYEQYF. CDR3 bases: TGTGCCACCAGCCCACTGCAACAGACAGGGTACTACGAGCAGTACTTC.

This clonotype was seen ten or more times. The germline gene is not matched at one end of the junction; a read error may be the cause. The J gene is TRBJ2-7, the V gene TRBV6-5; tentatively, D is TRBD2 (6 bases). The CDR3 length is 14 residues. CDR1 MNHEY and CDR2 SVGAGI come from the germline V gene. The CDR3, as DNA: TGTGCCAGCAGTGACTCGGGAGCTTCATCGCGGCAGTACTTC. This translates into CASSDSGASSRQYF.

There are many counts of this clonotype. The V call is TRBV5-1, the J call TRBJ2-5; 7 bases map to TRBD2. Germline values: CDR1 SGHRS, CDR2 YFSETQ. The CDR3 runs to 13 residues. The junction had 3 bases not matched to a gene; V was cut back by 3 bases and J by 4 bases. CDR3 loop: CASSWTSRETQYF. DNA of the CDR3: TGCGCCAGCAGCTGGACTAGTAGAGAGACCCAGTACTTC.

In the case of this clonotype: A read error is possible here, since a much larger clone lies one base away. The chain carries TRBV5-1 and TRBJ1-6; weak D call: TRBD1 (5 bases). The CDR3 sequence is 14 residues long. The germline CDR1 and CDR2 sequences are SGHRS and YFSETQ. CDR3 in amino acids: CASSLDSYNSHLHF. The CDR3, as DNA: TGCGCCAGCAGCCTAGACAGCTATAATTCACACCTCCACTTT.

This clonotype was seen many times. The CDR3 reads CATDIGGVGYGYTF. The CDR3 DNA follows: TGTGCCACCGACATCGGGGGGGTCGGCTATGGCTACACCTTC. The chain is built from TRBV12-3 or TRBV12-4 and TRBJ1-2; a possible D gene is TRBD1 (5 bases). Trimming cost V 10 bases and J 4 bases, with 19 bases left between them. This CDR3 contains 14 residues.

The sample holds many counts of this clonotype. This rearrangement joins TRBV20-1 to TRBJ1-2; D is ambiguous. Trimming removed 1 base at V and 3 bases at J, with 18 bases between. The CDR3 runs to 16 residues. From germline, CDR1 is DFQATT and CDR2 SNEGSKA (reference sequence). The CDR3 nucleotides are TGCAGTGCTAGAGTGGAAGGGTGGACTACAGACTATGGCTACACCTTC. Its protein is CSARVEGWTTDYGYTF.

As for this clonotype: An end of the junction differs from the germline gene, which may be a read error. The chain recombines TRBV28 with TRBJ2-1; 7 nucleotides match TRBD1. CDR3 length equals 12 residues. The germline V gene has CDR1 MDHEN and CDR2 SYDVKM. The CDR3 spells CTSSLGGHEQFF. The CDR3 DNA is TGTACCAGCAGTTTAGGGGGCCATGAGCAGTTCTTC.

V usage is TRBV6-5 and J usage is TRBJ2-7; 7 nucleotides line up with TRBD2. CDR1 and CDR2 (germline): MNHEY, SVGAGI. The CDR3 runs 15 residues. The ends lost 2 bases at V and 0 bases at J; junction bases unmatched: 4. The CDR3 spells CASSYRPSGSYEQYF. The CDR3 region has the DNA TGTGCCAGCAGTTACCGCCCTAGCGGCTCCTACGAGCAGTACTTC.

This clonotype has only a few counts. The J gene is TRBJ2-4, the V gene TRBV20-1, with TRBD1 matching 7 bases. Trimming took 6 bases from V and 1 from J; bases not matched to a gene: 3. There are 13 residues in the CDR3. CDR1 is DFQATT and CDR2 is SNEGSKA in the germline V gene (reference sequence). DNA of the CDR3: TGCAGTGCCGTGGACAGGGCCAAAAACATTCAGTACTTC. This gives the protein CSAVDRAKNIQYF.

With respect to this clonotype: The germline gene is not matched at one end of the junction; a read error may be the cause. The V gene is TRBV9, the J gene TRBJ2-5, with D unclear. This CDR3 has 14 residues. Germline CDR1 and CDR2: SGDLS and YYNGEE. The CDR3 loop is CASSSVVGQGTQYF. As DNA, the CDR3 is TGTGCCAGCAGCTCAGTGGTTGGTCAAGGGACCCAGTACTTC.

V and J are TRBV12-3 or TRBV12-4 and TRBJ2-5, with 8 bases identical to TRBD1. V was clipped by 7 bases and J by 4 bases; unmatched bases: 14. There are 16 residues in the CDR3. CDR3 sequence (DNA): TGTGCCAGCAAACTTCCTCGGACAGGGCCCACAGAGACCCAGTACTTC. Its translation: CASKLPRTGPTETQYF.

The chain has TRBV30 and TRBJ2-6; D not resolved. The CDR3 runs to 15 residues. Trimming cost V 1 base and J 0 bases, with 7 bases left between them. Germline V gene lookup returns CDR1 GTSNPN and CDR2 SVGIG (reference sequence). CDR3 protein: CAWSAAYSGANVLTF. In DNA, the CDR3 is TGTGCCTGGAGTGCCGCCTACTCTGGGGCCAACGTCCTGACTTTC.

The chain couples TRBV30 to TRBJ2-7; the match to TRBD2 covers 14 bases. Looked up from germline, CDR1 is GTSNPN and CDR2 is SVGIG (reference sequence). V lost 3 bases, J lost 6 bases, and 4 bases stayed unmatched. This CDR3 comprises 14 residues. CDR3 DNA: TGTGCCTGGAGCAGACTAGCGGGGGGGTCCGAGCAGTACTTC. Its protein is CAWSRLAGGSEQYF.